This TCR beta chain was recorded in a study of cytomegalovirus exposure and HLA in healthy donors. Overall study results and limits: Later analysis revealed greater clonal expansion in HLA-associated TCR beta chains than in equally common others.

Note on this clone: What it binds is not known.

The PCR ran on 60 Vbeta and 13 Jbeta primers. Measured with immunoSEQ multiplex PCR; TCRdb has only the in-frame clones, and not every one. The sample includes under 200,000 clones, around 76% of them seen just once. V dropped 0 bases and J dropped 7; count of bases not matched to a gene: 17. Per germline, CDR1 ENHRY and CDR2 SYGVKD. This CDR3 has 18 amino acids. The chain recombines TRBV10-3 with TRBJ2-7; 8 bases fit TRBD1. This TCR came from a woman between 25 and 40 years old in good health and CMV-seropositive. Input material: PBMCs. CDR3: CAISESGRGPRSRVEQYF. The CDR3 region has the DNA TGTGCCATCAGTGAGTCCGGCAGGGGGCCTCGAAGCCGCGTTGAGCAGTACTTC.